A selection of T cell receptor beta chains follows, all from one sample in a study of T cell repertoires in cytomegalovirus infection. One entry per CDR3 protein, called by TCRdb with MiXCR from the reads. The table includes hundreds of thousands of distinct CDR3 sequences, 35% detected once. Sequenced sample: PBMCs. The source is a human donor in good health (CMV status not recorded). Some clones in this sample may be carry-over from other donors' samples. CDR3s include the opening cysteine and the closing phenylalanine or tryptophan. Each record gives: V gene, clone size, CDR3 length, J gene, D gene, CDR3 protein, CDR3 DNA. The D gene is left open where the match is weak. Only some rows state a clone size, as once, few, many or a class for expanded clones.

TRBV7-6	.	15	TRBJ2-1	.	CASSRLRLDYNEQFF	TGTGCCAGCAGCCGACTTCGACTAGACTACAATGAGCAGTTCTTC
TRBV3-1	.	13	TRBJ1-2	.	CASSPAGVRGYTF	TGTGCCAGCAGCCCGGCGGGGGTAAGGGGCTACACCTTC
TRBV20-1	.	16	TRBJ1-5	.	CSARDPRAGSNQPQHF	TGCAGTGCTAGAGATCCACGGGCAGGTAGCAATCAGCCCCAGCATTTT
TRBV6-5	.	19	TRBJ2-5	.	CASSYSIREARANKETQYF	TGTGCCAGCAGTTACTCGATAAGGGAGGCTCGTGCTAATAAGGAGACCCAGTACTTC
TRBV27	.	14	TRBJ1-1	TRBD1	CASRGQEMGTEAFF	TGTGCCAGCAGAGGACAGGAAATGGGCACTGAAGCTTTCTTT
TRBV13	.	15	TRBJ1-3	.	CASSQGQVTGNTIYF	TGTGCCAGCAGCCAGGGACAAGTAACGGGAAACACCATATATTTT
TRBV5-4	.	13	TRBJ2-7	.	CASSTPTDYEQYF	TGTGCCAGCAGCACTCCGACAGATTACGAGCAGTACTTC
TRBV6-1	.	17	TRBJ1-1	.	CASTSIGWGGKGTEAFF	TGTGCCAGCACCTCCATCGGCTGGGGAGGGAAGGGCACTGAAGCTTTCTTT
TRBV11-2	few	15	TRBJ1-6	.	CASASTGHYNSPLHF	TGTGCCAGCGCTTCCACAGGGCACTATAATTCACCCCTCCACTTT
TRBV6-1	many	14	TRBJ1-5	.	CASTPGQGNQPQHF	TGTGCCAGCACCCCCGGACAAGGCAATCAGCCCCAGCATTTT
TRBV19	.	14	TRBJ2-3	TRBD1	CASRQGNWADTQYF	TGTGCCAGCCGACAGGGTAACTGGGCAGATACGCAGTATTTT
TRBV28	.	16	TRBJ2-3	.	CASSFLPSELTDTQYF	TGTGCCAGCAGTTTTCTCCCCTCCGAGCTCACAGATACGCAGTATTTT
TRBV7-6	.	13	TRBJ2-1	.	CASSPTRSTEQFF	TGTGCCAGCAGCCCGACTAGGTCGACTGAGCAGTTCTTC
TRBV7-9	few	15	TRBJ1-1	.	CASSLGPGLATEAFF	TGTGCCAGCAGCTTAGGGCCGGGACTAGCCACTGAAGCTTTCTTT
TRBV29-1	.	14	TRBJ2-5	TRBD1	CSVGGTGRVETQYF	TGCAGCGTTGGAGGGACAGGGAGGGTAGAGACCCAGTACTTC
TRBV9	few	17	TRBJ1-5	TRBD1	CASSVEQGAGGNQPQHF	TGTGCCAGCAGCGTAGAACAGGGGGCGGGAGGCAATCAGCCCCAGCATTTT
TRBV10-3	few	13	TRBJ1-6	.	CAISEGTNSPLHF	TGTGCCATCAGTGAAGGGACAAATTCACCCCTCCACTTT
TRBV7-2	.	12	TRBJ2-4	.	CASSPTRSIQYF	TGTGCCAGCAGCCCGACTAGGAGCATTCAGTACTTC
TRBV6-8	.	13	TRBJ2-6	.	CASKESGANVLTF	TGTGCCAGCAAGGAGTCTGGGGCCAACGTCCTGACTTTC
TRBV28	few	15	TRBJ1-5	.	CASSLSAGAGQPQHF	TGTGCCAGCAGTTTATCGGCGGGGGCTGGGCAGCCCCAGCATTTT
TRBV4-2	.	14	TRBJ2-1	.	CASSSSPHEVEQFF	TGTGCCAGCAGCTCGAGCCCCCATGAGGTTGAGCAGTTCTTC
TRBV4-1	.	15	TRBJ1-6	.	CASSQDAGGTSPLHF	TGCGCCAGCAGCCAAGATGCGGGCGGGACCTCACCCCTCCACTTT
TRBV30	.	14	TRBJ2-1	TRBD1	CAWGQGLRWHEQFF	TGTGCCTGGGGACAGGGGCTTCGGTGGCATGAGCAGTTCTTC
TRBV6-2/TRBV6-3	few	14	TRBJ1-1	.	CASSYGGMVTEAFF	TGTGCCAGCAGTTATGGGGGGATGGTCACTGAAGCTTTCTTT
TRBV7-6	.	15	TRBJ2-5	.	CASSLAGARGETQYF	TGTGCCAGCAGCTTAGCAGGGGCAAGGGGAGAGACCCAGTACTTC
TRBV11-2	.	18	TRBJ1-6	.	CASSGLRADRARNSPLHF	TGTGCCAGCAGCGGTCTTAGGGCCGACCGGGCCCGAAATTCACCCCTCCACTTT
TRBV19	few	13	TRBJ1-5	.	CASKAGWDQPQHF	TGTGCCAGTAAAGCAGGGTGGGATCAGCCCCAGCATTTT